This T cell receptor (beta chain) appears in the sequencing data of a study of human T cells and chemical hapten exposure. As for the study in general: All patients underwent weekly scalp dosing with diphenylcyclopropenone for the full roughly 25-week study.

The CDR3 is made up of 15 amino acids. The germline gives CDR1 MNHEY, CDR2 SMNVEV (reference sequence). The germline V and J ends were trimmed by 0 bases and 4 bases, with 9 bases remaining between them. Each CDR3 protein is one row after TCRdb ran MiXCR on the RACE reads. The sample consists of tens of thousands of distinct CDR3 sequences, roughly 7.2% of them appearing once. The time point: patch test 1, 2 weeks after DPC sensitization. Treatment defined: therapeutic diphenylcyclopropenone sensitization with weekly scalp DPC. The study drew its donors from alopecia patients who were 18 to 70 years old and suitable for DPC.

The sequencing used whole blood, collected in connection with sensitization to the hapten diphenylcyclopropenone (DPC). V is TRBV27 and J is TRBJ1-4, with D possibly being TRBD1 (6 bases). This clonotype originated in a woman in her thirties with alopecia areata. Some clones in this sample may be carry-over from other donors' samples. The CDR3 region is CASSLSRGFNEKLFF. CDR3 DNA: TGTGCCAGCAGTTTATCGAGGGGGTTTAATGAAAAACTGTTTTTT.